This T cell receptor beta chain was recorded in a study of long-term antiretroviral therapy in people with HIV. CDR1 and CDR2 from the germline V gene are LNHDA and SQIVND (reference sequence). This CDR3 spans 15 amino acids. V was clipped by 2 bases and J by 4 bases, with 11 bases between them. United States facilities provided treatment to all participants with HIV. Every specimen held between 1-10 million cryopreserved PBMC. These were thawed and washed before DNA extraction. It was version v3.0 of the immunoSEQ assay that was run at survey level. Assay: immunoSEQ multiplex PCR; the TCRdb copy retains only in-frame clones and omits some. The sample consists of 30,000 or so clones, approximately 90% of them appearing once.

The TCR originated in a woman between 40 and 55 years old with HIV. The chain employs TRBV19 and TRBJ2-2; tentative D call: TRBD1 (6 bases). This material consisted of unsorted PBMCs, taken 5.2 years after starting antiretroviral therapy. The CDR3 region is CASSINGGGTGELFF. The CDR3 DNA sequence: TGTGCCAGTAGTATAAATGGGGGCGGCACCGGGGAGCTGTTTTTT.